A few counts support the clone carrying this T cell receptor beta chain. Antigen unknown. CDR1 and CDR2 from the germline V gene are SQVTM and ANQGSEA. The CDR3 covers 14 residues. The V end lost 3 bases, the J end lost 2 bases, and 12 bases lay between the germline ends. The sample belongs to a study of response to subunit inactivated influenza vaccine. TCRdb redid the calling of the RT-PCR reads with MiXCR, one entry per CDR3 protein. The table has hundreds of thousands of distinct CDR3 sequences, 15% to 17% seen once; the top ten hold about 9.9%. Findings and caveats of the study: Few additional T cells are recruited per seasonal influenza vaccination, authors suggested.

The chain recombines TRBV29-1 with TRBJ2-3; D possibly corresponds to TRBD1 (6 bases). The receptor was derived from a man over 45 who received an inactivated influenza vaccine. This specimen consisted of PBMCs from blood, obtained 11 to 12 days after vaccination. CDR3 amino acids: CSVDSRGFTDTQYF. The CDR3 DNA is TGCAGCGTTGACTCCAGGGGCTTCACAGATACGCAGTATTTT.